These 18 T cell receptor beta chains came from one sample sequenced in a study of CD8 T cells in ankylosing spondylitis. Study results and caveats: The study identified a TCR beta motif of fewer than 10 highly homologous variants that appeared characteristic of ankylosing spondylitis blood.

Antigens for these TCRs are unknown. TCRdb reanalysed the 5' RACE reads using MiXCR and keeps one entry per CDR3 protein. In the table there are roughly 440,000 distinct CDR3 sequences, more than 15% of which are singletons. Material for sequencing was blood, either unsorted or a sorted T cell fraction (not recorded which). The origin of the receptors is a male donor with ankylosing spondylitis.

The chain employs TRBV7-9 and TRBJ1-1; D gene unclear. The V end lost 5 bases, the J end lost 8 bases, and 15 bases lay between the germline ends. Per germline, CDR1 SEHNR and CDR2 FQNEAQ (reference sequence). The length of the CDR3 is 13 residues. The CDR3: CASSPTATGEAFF. The DNA of the CDR3 is TGTGCCAGCAGCCCCACGGCTACGGGAGAAGCTTTCTTT.

This clonotype was counted at least ten times. The J gene is TRBJ2-3, the V gene TRBV12-3 or TRBV12-4, with 15 bases identical to TRBD2. The CDR3 contains 15 residues. The ends lost 6 bases at V and 5 bases at J; junction bases unmatched: 3. The CDR3 reads CASSQGLAGGDTQYF. The CDR3 bases are TGTGCCAGCAGCCAGGGACTAGCGGGGGGAGATACGCAGTATTTT.

This clonotype was detected only a few times. The chain recombines TRBV7-9 with TRBJ1-1; 8 bases agree with TRBD1. The V gene end was trimmed by 3 bases and the J gene end by 1 base; junction bases not matched to a gene: 10. Germline CDR1 SEHNR, CDR2 FQNEAQ (reference sequence). The CDR3 has 17 residues. The DNA for the CDR3 is TGTGCCAGCAGCTTGTACCGGGACAGGAGATCGAACACTGAAGCTTTCTTT. Its protein product is CASSLYRDRRSNTEAFF.

The V call is TRBV5-5, the J call TRBJ2-3; possibly TRBD1 or TRBD2 for D (5 bases each). Germline lookup yields CDR1 SGHKS and CDR2 YYEKEE (reference sequence). The ends were cut back, 4 bases at V and 6 bases at J, with 15 bases in the middle. This CDR3 has 14 residues. The CDR3 bases are TGTGCCAGCAGCCGAGGGGCCGTTTTTGATACGCAGTATTTT. The encoded protein is CASSRGAVFDTQYF. Using reference TRBV5-5 and TRBJ2-3 for the parts outside the CDR3, the full variable domain is DAGVTQSPTHLIKTRGQQVTLRCSPISGHKSVSWYQQVLGQGPQFIFQYYEKEERGRGNFPDRFSARQFPNYSSELNVNALLLGDSALYLCASSRGAVFDTQYFGPGTRLTVL.

The sample holds many counts of this clonotype. The chain has TRBV12-3 or TRBV12-4 and TRBJ1-2, with D possibly TRBD1 on 5 matching bases. V lost 10 bases, J lost 5 bases, and 17 bases lay in between. The CDR3 contains 13 residues. The CDR3 loop reads CAILQGADYGYTF. DNA for the CDR3: TGTGCCATACTTCAGGGCGCCGATTATGGCTACACCTTC.

J is TRBJ2-5 and V is TRBV6-5; either TRBD1 or TRBD2 may supply D (6 bases each). CDR3 size: 15 residues. Per germline, CDR1 MNHEY and CDR2 SVGAGI. V was pared by 2 bases and J by 5 bases, with 15 bases between. The DNA of the CDR3 is TGTGCCAGCAGTTACGGTACAGGGAGGATTGAGACCCAGTACTTC. Translating it yields CASSYGTGRIETQYF.

The table lists this clonotype with a few counts. The chain uses TRBV29-1 and TRBJ2-1; the D gene is possibly TRBD1 (5 bases). V was clipped by 7 bases and J by 5 bases, with 12 bases between them. CDR3 length equals 12 residues. Germline-derived CDR1 and CDR2 are SQVTM and ANQGSEA. The CDR3 coding sequence is TGCAGCGGGGGCAGATTGGACAATGAGCAGTTCTTC. Protein product: CSGGRLDNEQFF.

The chain uses TRBV5-6 and TRBJ1-5; D may be TRBD1 (5 bases). The CDR3 has 19 residues. The V end was cut by 4 bases, the J end by 0 bases, with 23 bases between. Germline assignment: CDR1 SGHDT and CDR2 YYEEEE. Here the CDR3 reads CASSRKPGQGLYSNQPQHF. CDR3 DNA: TGTGCCAGCAGCCGAAAACCGGGGCAGGGCCTCTATAGCAATCAGCCCCAGCATTTT.

This clonotype has more than one count but fewer than ten. The rearrangement links TRBV7-9 to TRBJ1-5; no definite D call. This CDR3 comprises 15 residues. Germline V gives CDR1 SEHNR, CDR2 FQNEAQ (reference sequence). Deletions cut 1 base from V and 3 bases from J, with 10 bases between. The chain's CDR3 is CASSLDIADNQPQHF. In DNA, the CDR3 is TGTGCCAGCAGCTTAGATATCGCGGACAATCAGCCCCAGCATTTT.

V usage is TRBV24-1 and J usage is TRBJ1-1; 8 bases are a match to TRBD1. V lost 8 bases and J lost 4; bases outside the gene matches: 20. Germline values: CDR1 KGHDR, CDR2 SFDVKD. The CDR3 runs to 18 residues. CDR3 in DNA: TGTGCCACCAAAATACGAGCGCGGGACAGGCCCGTAAGCACTGAAGCTTTCTTT. Translating gives CATKIRARDRPVSTEAFF.

V usage is TRBV7-2 and J usage is TRBJ1-1; D is unresolved. Trimming removed 4 bases at V and 1 base at J, with 7 bases between. The CDR3 length is 13 residues. Germline V gene data show CDR1 as SGHTA and CDR2 as FQGNSA. CDR3 nucleotide sequence: TGTGCCAGCAGCTATAAATGGAACACTGAAGCTTTCTTT. Its translation is CASSYKWNTEAFF.

This sequence joins TRBV20-1 and TRBJ1-1, with TRBD1 matching over 9 bases. Germline V CDR1 and CDR2: DFQATT, SNEGSKA (reference sequence). The CDR3 totals 13 residues. The V segment lost 6 bases and the J segment 0 bases; nucleotides outside the gene matches: 2. The CDR3 DNA follows: TGCAGTGCAAGACAGGGGGTGAACACTGAAGCTTTCTTT. This gives the protein CSARQGVNTEAFF.

This chain connects TRBV5-1 to TRBJ1-1, with a tentative D call TRBD1 (5 bases). Per the germline V gene, CDR1 is SGHRS and CDR2 is YFSETQ. The CDR3 has 17 residues. The V gene lost 0 bases and the J gene lost 0 bases, with 15 bases spanning the gap. CDR3 amino acids: CASSLANSQGLNTEAFF. CDR3 sequence (DNA): TGCGCCAGCAGCTTGGCCAACTCGCAGGGTTTGAACACTGAAGCTTTCTTT.

There are a few counts of this clonotype. The genes are TRBV10-3 and TRBJ1-2; D is unclear. Trimming left V 6 bases short and J 12 bases short, with 17 bases between. CDR1 is ENHRY, CDR2 SYGVKD, per germline. The CDR3 totals 12 residues. This CDR3 is CAISTTVGMDTF. The CDR3 DNA follows: TGTGCCATCAGCACCACAGTCGGAATGGACACCTTC.

This clonotype was counted between two and nine times. The V gene is TRBV12-3 or TRBV12-4, the J gene TRBJ2-1; 8 bases line up with TRBD2. The CDR3 is made up of 16 amino acids. Trimming removed 2 bases from V and 5 bases from J; junction bases left unmatched: 8. The CDR3, as DNA: TGTGCCAGCAGTTTACTAGCGGGTAGTTTTAACAATGAGCAGTTCTTC. Its protein product is CASSLLAGSFNNEQFF.

This clonotype came up many times. The chain uses TRBV29-1 and TRBJ2-2, with D perhaps TRBD2 (6 bases). There are 15 residues in the CDR3. The V and J ends lost 4 bases and 4 bases respectively, with 16 bases between them. Germline values: CDR1 SQVTM, CDR2 ANQGSEA. CDR3 DNA sequence: TGCAGCGTTGGTCGAGGAGGGGAAGGCACCGGGGAGCTGTTTTTT. This codes for CSVGRGGEGTGELFF.

The rearrangement joins TRBV27 to TRBJ1-5; 7 bases map to TRBD1. This CDR3 comprises 19 residues. Germline CDR1 is MNHEY and CDR2 is SMNVEV (reference sequence). V was clipped by 7 bases and J by 0 bases; unmatched bases: 18. The CDR3 nucleotides are TGTGCCAGCAACCTTACCGGGACAGTGACCGACTTTAGCAATCAGCCCCAGCATTTT. Its translation: CASNLTGTVTDFSNQPQHF.

The chain combines TRBV15 with TRBJ1-2; the D is unclear. CDR3 size: 16 residues. V lost 3 bases to trimming and J lost 2 bases, with 16 bases between them. Germline CDR1 and CDR2: LNHNV and YYDKDF (reference sequence). CDR3 DNA: TGTGCCACCAGCAGCCCAGGCTGGAGCCCCAACTATGGCTACACCTTC. This sequence encodes CATSSPGWSPNYGYTF.